This note documents a single T cell receptor (beta chain) sequence. This sample stems from a study of control samples from healthy donors and cancer patients. Repertoires were generated with immunoSEQ multiplex PCR, while TCRdb's copy carries only in-frame clones and drops some. The data show about 150,000 clones, with roughly 89% seen just once and less than 5.5% held by the top ten. Germline lookup yields CDR1 KGHDR and CDR2 SFDVKD. This CDR3 spans 13 amino acids. Trimming left V 12 bases short and J 3 bases short, with 17 bases between. The receptor was isolated from a man aged 25-45 years in good health. Sequencing was performed on blood. This chain uses TRBV24-1 with TRBJ2-7; D is perhaps TRBD1 or TRBD2 (5 bases each). The CDR3, as DNA: TGTGCCGTAAGTCGGGGCGGAAACTACGAGCAGTACTTC. Its translation: CAVSRGGNYEQYF.